Listed below are T cell receptor beta chains from one sample, sequenced in a study of T cells in Graves' hyperthyroidism and ophthalmopathy. TCRdb fed the multiplex PCR reads into MiXCR, producing one record per CDR3 protein. The data hold around 690,000 distinct CDR3 sequences, with 15% to 20% observed a single time. Sequences were obtained from blood. Receptors originate from a man between 45 and 60 years old with Graves' hyperthyroidism. The CDR3 runs from the conserved cysteine through the conserved F or W. Rows give clone size only sometimes, using once, few, many, or a class for an expanded clone.

v_call	clone_size	cdr3_length	cdr3_aa
TRBV20-1	many	14	CSATGGTGDYEQYF
TRBV5-8	many	18	CASSLYGSGGYGNTEAFF
TRBV18	few	15	CASSPPSGRLVEQYF
TRBV7-2	many	17	CASSLEGLAGFTDTQYF
TRBV2	many	15	CASSLQGIGANEQFF
TRBV13	-	15	CASSPRTATGNTIYF
TRBV5-1	many	16	CASSLDRTSTNTEAFF
TRBV3-1	-	14	CASSQPGPEETQYF
TRBV6-2/TRBV6-3	-	19	CASSRDPPWGGDSNQPQHF
TRBV6-1	many	14	CASRDRSWEMVQFF
TRBV11-3	-	15	CASSLESRYGETQYF
TRBV3-1	few	15	CASSQGPGPGYGYTF
TRBV6-1	many	16	CASSEIFLAGSNEQFF
TRBV10-2	many	15	CASSEGATSSYEQYF